This T cell receptor beta chain was obtained from a study of CD8 T cells in ankylosing spondylitis. Study-level findings and limits: Disease-linked clones were CD8+ and relatively rare in peripheral blood. Made up of fewer than ten highly homologous variants, a TCR beta motif appeared characteristic of ankylosing spondylitis blood. Reported data indicate significant enrichment of disease-linked clones within matched ankylosing spondylitis synovial fluid.

The CDR3 runs to 15 residues. The junction had 12 bases not matched to a gene; V was cut back by 5 bases and J by 9 bases. This clonotype was observed a few times. Its antigen is currently unknown. From the 5' RACE reads, TCRdb called clonotypes with MiXCR, one entry per CDR3 protein. Altogether 150,000 to 200,000 distinct CDR3 sequences are present, more than 9% being singletons, with the ten largest covering under 35%. The sequence derives from a male donor with ankylosing spondylitis or in good health (not recorded which). The V gene is TRBV12-3 or TRBV12-4, the J gene TRBJ2-1; TRBD2 matches 8 bases. The material sequenced was blood, either unsorted or a sorted T cell fraction (not recorded which). The CDR3 nucleotides read TGTGCCAGCAGTCTCGTAGCGGGAACGGGTTCTGAGCAGTTCTTC. This sequence encodes CASSLVAGTGSEQFF.